The 31 T cell receptor beta chains in this list originate from one sample, sequenced in a study of T-cell reconstitution after alpha-beta-depleted transplantation in children. The TCRbeta library was prepared with unique molecular identifiers. A single record per CDR3 protein comes from TCRdb applying MiXCR to the PCR reads. Altogether 250,000 or so distinct CDR3 sequences are present, under 9.5% being singletons, with the ten largest covering 6% to 7%. The sample here was PBMCs, mostly from graft donor cells, taken 180 days after TCRalphabeta/CD19-depleted stem cell transplant. The source is a male patient between 5 and 17 years old who had a stem cell transplant for acute lymphoblastic leukemia, so the T cells may come from the graft donor.

This clonotype showed up just once. Compared with germline, one end of the junction differs, possibly owing to a read error. The gene calls are TRBV3-1 and TRBJ2-1; possibly TRBD1 for D (5 bases). This CDR3 contains 12 residues. Germline V lookup: CDR1 LGHDT, CDR2 YNNKEL (reference sequence). CDR3 protein: CATSQGGNEQFF. CDR3 bases: TGTGCCACCAGCCAGGGCGGCAATGAGCAGTTCTTC.

Many counts were recorded for this clonotype. V gene TRBV20-1 combines with J gene TRBJ2-1, with D possibly matching TRBD2 (5 bases). The germline V gene has CDR1 DFQATT and CDR2 SNEGSKA (reference sequence). The CDR3 contains 14 residues. Trimming shortened V by 3 bases and J by 5 bases, and 14 bases separated the two germline ends. CDR3 residues: CSARGYWRDNEQFF. In nucleotides, the CDR3 is TGCAGTGCTAGGGGGTATTGGCGGGACAATGAGCAGTTCTTC.

This clonotype was counted many times. J is TRBJ2-7 and V is TRBV4-2; D ambiguous. The CDR3 sequence is 14 residues long. The germline V gene has CDR1 LGHNA and CDR2 YNFKEQ. V dropped 0 bases and J dropped 2 bases, with 8 bases sitting between them. CDR3 region: CASSQDNRAYEQYF. CDR3 bases: TGTGCCAGCAGCCAAGATAATCGGGCCTACGAGCAGTACTTC.

This clonotype was counted ten times or more. J is TRBJ2-2 and V is TRBV3-1; 9 nucleotides agree with TRBD2. The trim removed 4 bases at V and 4 bases at J, leaving 7 bases unmatched. CDR1 is LGHDT, CDR2 YNNKEL, per germline (reference sequence). CDR3 size: 16 residues. The CDR3 coding sequence is TGTGCCAGCAGCCCGCGGACTAGCGTCGGCACCGGGGAGCTGTTTTTT. Its translation is CASSPRTSVGTGELFF. Combining the CDR3 with reference TRBV3-1 and TRBJ2-2 gives the whole variable domain DTAVSQTPKYLVTQMGNDKSIKCEQNLGHDTMYWYKQDSKKFLKIMFSYNNKELIINETVPNRFSPKSPDKAHLNLHINSLELGDSAVYFCASSPRTSVGTGELFFGEGSRLTVL.

About this clonotype: This may come from a read error, since a much larger clone is one base off. DNA for the CDR3: TGCGCCAGCAGCTTGGGGACAGGGCCTAACAATGGCTACACCTTC. Amino acid sequence: CASSLGTGPNNGYTF. The chain is built from TRBV5-1 and TRBJ1-2; 8 bases agree with TRBD1. The length of the CDR3 is 15 residues. The germline V gene has CDR1 SGHRS and CDR2 YFSETQ. Filled out from reference TRBV5-1 and TRBJ1-2, the complete variable domain reads KAGVTQTPRYLIKTRGQQVTLSCSPISGHRSVSWYQQTPGQGLQFLFEYFSETQRNKGNFPGRFSGRQFSNSRSEMNVSTLELGDSALYLCASSLGTGPNNGYTFGSGTRLTVV.

The sample holds many counts of this clonotype. This chain uses TRBV7-6 with TRBJ2-3, with 7 nucleotides matching TRBD1. The CDR3 loop spans 17 amino acids. Germline-derived CDR1 and CDR2 are SGHVS and FNYEAQ. Losses at the gene ends were 0 bases for V and 2 bases for J; bases not matched to a gene: 8. The CDR3 DNA reads as TGTGCCAGCAGCTTAGCAGGGGGCAGGAGTTTCACAGATACGCAGTATTTT. Protein: CASSLAGGRSFTDTQYF.

This clonotype appeared a few times. The gene calls are TRBV20-1 and TRBJ1-5, with D maybe TRBD1 (6 bases). CDR1 DFQATT and CDR2 SNEGSKA come from the germline V gene (reference sequence). The CDR3 length is 16 residues. V lost 3 bases to trimming and J lost 2 bases, with 17 bases between them. CDR3 amino acids: CSASPLSGVGNQPQHF. CDR3 coding DNA: TGCAGTGCTAGCCCTCTTTCAGGGGTTGGCAATCAGCCCCAGCATTTT.

The table lists this clonotype with many counts. The chain recombines TRBV20-1 with TRBJ1-2; tentative D call: TRBD1 (5 bases). Germline lookup yields CDR1 DFQATT and CDR2 SNEGSKA (reference sequence). The CDR3 covers 11 residues. V was cut by 4 bases and J by 4 bases, with 7 bases left in between. DNA for the CDR3: TGCAGTGCTATGGGGGTCTATGGCTACACCTTC. Encoded protein: CSAMGVYGYTF.

This clonotype was detected many times. J is TRBJ2-7 and V is TRBV20-1; 7 nucleotides line up with TRBD2. The length of the CDR3 is 16 residues. The V gene's germline CDR1 is DFQATT and CDR2 SNEGSKA (reference sequence). Trimming at V came to 6 bases and at J to 3 bases, leaving 17 bases not matched to a gene. The CDR3 loop reads CSAVGRMLGTNYEQYF. The CDR3, as DNA: TGCAGTGCGGTGGGTAGGATGCTGGGGACTAACTACGAGCAGTACTTC.

The chain uses TRBV6-5 and TRBJ1-1; TRBD1 is a possible D gene (5 bases). The CDR3 runs 15 residues. The V and J ends lost 2 bases and 5 bases respectively, with 15 bases between them. The germline gives CDR1 MNHEY, CDR2 SVGAGI. The CDR3 region is CASSYEPGRRTEAFF. CDR3 nucleotide sequence: TGTGCCAGCAGTTACGAGCCAGGGAGGAGAACTGAAGCTTTCTTT.

Many counts were recorded for this clonotype. The germline gene is not matched at one end of the junction; a read error may be the cause. The V gene is TRBV27, the J gene TRBJ2-7; D may be TRBD1 (5 bases). The CDR3 has 11 amino acids. Germline lookup yields CDR1 MNHEY and CDR2 SMNVEV (reference sequence). CDR3 amino acids: CASSSGQARSF. CDR3 bases: TGTGCCAGCAGTTCAGGGCAGGCTAGGTCCTTC.

In this sample, this clonotype turned up many times. The chain employs TRBV12-3 or TRBV12-4 and TRBJ1-5; unclear D gene. The CDR3 covers 14 residues. Trimming shortened V by 6 bases and J by 0 bases, and 9 bases separated the two germline ends. This CDR3 is CASSPRPSNQPQHF. The CDR3 DNA reads as TGTGCCAGCAGCCCGCGGCCTAGCAATCAGCCCCAGCATTTT.

This clonotype occurred once. This may be a read error, as it is one base from a much larger clone. The V gene is TRBV29-1, the J gene TRBJ2-1, with D tentatively TRBD1 (5 bases). Trimming took 0 bases from V and 12 from J, leaving 15 bases between them. The length of the CDR3 is 13 residues. Germline V gene lookup returns CDR1 SQVTM and CDR2 ANQGSEA. Here the CDR3 reads CSVEDEAQDAQFF. CDR3 DNA: TGCAGCGTTGAAGACGAGGCACAGGACGCGCAGTTCTTC.

This chain connects TRBV6-5 to TRBJ1-5; 9 nucleotides align to TRBD1. There are 15 residues in the CDR3. Germline V gene data show CDR1 as MNHEY and CDR2 as SVGAGI. V gave up 0 bases and J gave up 5 bases; unmatched junction bases: 2. CDR3 protein: CASSYSRTGDQPQHF. Here the CDR3 DNA reads TGTGCCAGCAGTTACTCGAGGACAGGGGATCAGCCCCAGCATTTT.

This clonotype appeared many times. The gene calls are TRBV20-1 and TRBJ2-5; TRBD1 matches 7 bases. The CDR3 sequence is 12 residues long. The ends lost 4 bases at V and 2 bases at J; junction bases unmatched: 1. Germline CDR1 and CDR2: DFQATT and SNEGSKA (reference sequence). The CDR3 DNA follows: TGCAGTGCTAACAGGGGTCAAGAGACCCAGTACTTC. This encodes CSANRGQETQYF.

This clonotype was seen many times. The rearrangement uses TRBV5-5 and TRBJ2-2; TRBD1 agrees at 8 bases. Looked up from germline, CDR1 is SGHKS and CDR2 is YYEKEE (reference sequence). The V segment lost 6 bases and the J segment 3 bases; nucleotides outside the gene matches: 10. CDR3 length: 16 amino acids. CDR3 sequence reads: CASIRGNRGYTGELFF. Here the CDR3 DNA reads TGTGCCAGCATCAGGGGGAACAGGGGGTACACCGGGGAGCTGTTTTTT.

This clonotype was counted at least ten times. The chain is built from TRBV10-3 and TRBJ2-7; TRBD2 aligns across 13 bases. The CDR3 contains 14 residues. From germline, CDR1 is ENHRY and CDR2 SYGVKD. V was clipped by 11 bases and J by 3 bases; unmatched bases: 7. The CDR3 is CASTRLAGGYEQYF. The CDR3 region has the DNA TGTGCCTCAACCCGACTAGCGGGGGGCTACGAGCAGTACTTC.

This clonotype was observed many times. This chain uses TRBV29-1 with TRBJ2-5; D is possibly TRBD1 (5 bases). The CDR3 length is 15 residues. Germline CDR1 reads SQVTM; CDR2 reads ANQGSEA. V was cut by 6 bases and J by 2 bases, with 19 bases left in between. This CDR3 reads CSVADSLDPQETQYF. In nucleotides, the CDR3 is TGCAGCGTCGCTGACAGCCTAGACCCACAAGAGACCCAGTACTTC.

This clonotype was found many times. The gene calls are TRBV5-1 and TRBJ2-7; D not certain. The CDR3 extends over 14 amino acids. The V gene lost 5 bases and the J gene lost 5 bases, with 17 bases spanning the gap. The V gene's germline CDR1 is SGHRS and CDR2 YFSETQ. CDR3 sequence (DNA): TGCGCCAGCAGACCTGAGACGGACCACCACGAGCAGTACTTC. Translating it yields CASRPETDHHEQYF.

There are many counts of this clonotype. This chain joins TRBV12-3 or TRBV12-4 and TRBJ2-1; TRBD1 matches 8 bases. After removal of 3 bases from V and 8 bases from J, the junction contained 9 bases not matched to a gene. The CDR3 length is 15 residues. CDR3 DNA sequence: TGTGCCAGCAGTTTGAAGGGGGACAGGTGGGATGAGCAGTTCTTC. Translated: CASSLKGDRWDEQFF.

This clonotype was counted only a few times. The rearrangement uses TRBV10-3 and TRBJ2-7, with TRBD1 identical over 8 bases. Germline trimming cut 4 bases from V and 5 bases from J; bases unmatched to any gene: 4. Per the germline V gene, CDR1 is ENHRY and CDR2 is SYGVKD. CDR3 length: 13 residues. In DNA, the CDR3 is TGTGCCATCAGTGGACAGGGGAGCGACGAGCAGTACTTC. It yields the protein CAISGQGSDEQYF.

This clonotype was picked up many times. V is TRBV24-1 and J is TRBJ2-4; perhaps TRBD2 as D (6 bases). Germline CDR1 is KGHDR and CDR2 is SFDVKD. CDR3 size: 14 residues. Trimming pared 5 bases from V and 4 bases from J, leaving 11 bases between. The CDR3 DNA reads as TGTGCCACCAGTGGGGGGGATGGGAAAAACATTCAGTACTTC. It yields the protein CATSGGDGKNIQYF.

This clonotype was detected ten times or more. The V gene is TRBV5-1, the J gene TRBJ2-3, with D possibly matching TRBD1 (6 bases). This CDR3 is built from 18 residues. With 3 bases removed from V and 4 bases from J, the gap between germline ends came to 24 bases. Germline loops: CDR1 SGHRS, CDR2 YFSETQ. The CDR3 loop is CASSSSQGRGARPDTQYF. The CDR3 nucleotides are TGCGCCAGCAGCTCCTCCCAGGGGAGAGGGGCACGCCCAGATACGCAGTATTTT.

This clonotype occurred many times. In DNA, the CDR3 is TGTGCCAGCAGCTCACTCGGGACTGGGGAAACTAATGAAAAACTGTTTTTT. Its translation: CASSSLGTGETNEKLFF. J is TRBJ1-4 and V is TRBV7-6; possible D gene TRBD1, 5 bases. CDR1 SGHVS and CDR2 FNYEAQ come from the germline V gene. The CDR3 loop spans 17 amino acids. The V and J ends lost 4 bases and 1 base respectively, with 16 bases between them.

This clonotype was seen at least ten times. V and J are TRBV29-1 and TRBJ2-1; 7 nucleotides agree with TRBD1. V lost 4 bases, J lost 0 bases, and 6 bases stayed unmatched. From germline, CDR1 is SQVTM and CDR2 ANQGSEA. This CDR3 is built from 15 residues. CDR3 protein: CSVARDSFSYNEQFF. CDR3 sequence (DNA): TGCAGCGTTGCCCGGGACAGCTTCTCCTACAATGAGCAGTTCTTC.

Comment on this clonotype: A much larger clone lies one base from this, so it may be a read error. The chain couples TRBV4-1 to TRBJ1-4; 8 positions match TRBD1. Germline V CDR1 and CDR2: MGHRA, YSYEKL. The CDR3 spans 15 residues. The CDR3 DNA reads as TGCGCCAGCAGCCAAGACAGGGGGCAGGATGAAAAACCGTTTTTT. It encodes CASSQDRGQDEKPFF.

The chain employs TRBV19 and TRBJ2-7, with D possibly being TRBD2 (6 bases). Trimming removed 5 bases from V and 5 bases from J, with 19 bases in between. CDR3 length equals 15 residues. Germline loops: CDR1 LNHDA, CDR2 SQIVND (reference sequence). The CDR3 DNA sequence: TGTGCCAGTAGTGCGGCGGGGTGGGGGGACCACGAGCAGTACTTC. It yields the protein CASSAAGWGDHEQYF. Full variable domain (outside the CDR3, taken from reference TRBV19 and TRBJ2-7): DGGITQSPKYLFRKEGQNVTLSCEQNLNHDAMYWYRQDPGQGLRLIYYSQIVNDFQKGDIAEGYSVSREKKESFPLTVTSAQKNPTAFYLCASSAAGWGDHEQYFGPGTRLTVT.

This clonotype was detected ten times or more. The chain joins TRBV12-3 or TRBV12-4 to TRBJ2-5; TRBD1 might be the D (5 bases). Trimming took off 6 bases at V and 2 bases at J, with 13 bases between the two ends. The CDR3 has 14 amino acids. The CDR3 region is CASSPQGEQETQYF. In DNA form, the CDR3 reads TGTGCCAGCAGCCCCCAAGGGGAACAAGAGACCCAGTACTTC.

This chain connects TRBV4-3 to TRBJ2-7; a weak D match, TRBD1 (6 bases). The CDR3 sequence is 15 residues long. CDR1 LGHNA and CDR2 YSLEER come from the germline V gene. Between the trimmed V and J ends, which lost 4 bases and 2 bases, there was a span of 15 bases. Here the CDR3 DNA reads TGCGCCAGCAGCCGAGAGGACAGCTTTACCTACGAGCAGTACTTC. It is translated as CASSREDSFTYEQYF.

This clonotype was detected ten times or more. The chain carries TRBV28 and TRBJ1-1; 10 bases align to TRBD1. The CDR3 consists of 16 residues. V trimming: 3 bases; J trimming: 0 bases; junction bases outside the gene matches: 4. Germline CDR1 reads MDHEN; CDR2 reads SYDVKM. CDR3 DNA sequence: TGTGCCAGCAGTTTGTTGGGACAGGGGATGAACACTGAAGCTTTCTTT. This translates into CASSLLGQGMNTEAFF.

This clonotype was seen at least ten times. The rearrangement uses TRBV5-6 and TRBJ2-3, with D tentatively TRBD1 (6 bases). V was trimmed by 1 base and J by 8 bases, leaving 20 bases between them. The germline V gene encodes CDR1 SGHDT and CDR2 YYEEEE. The CDR3 has 16 residues. The chain's CDR3 is CASSLPDPTPQGTQYF. Written as DNA, the CDR3 is TGTGCCAGCAGCTTGCCTGATCCCACTCCACAGGGTACGCAGTATTTT. Filled out from reference TRBV5-6 and TRBJ2-3, the complete variable domain reads DAGVTQSPTHLIKTRGQQVTLRCSPKSGHDTVSWYQQALGQGPQFIFQYYEEEERQRGNFPDRFSGHQFPNYSSELNVNALLLGDSALYLCASSLPDPTPQGTQYFGPGTRLTVL.